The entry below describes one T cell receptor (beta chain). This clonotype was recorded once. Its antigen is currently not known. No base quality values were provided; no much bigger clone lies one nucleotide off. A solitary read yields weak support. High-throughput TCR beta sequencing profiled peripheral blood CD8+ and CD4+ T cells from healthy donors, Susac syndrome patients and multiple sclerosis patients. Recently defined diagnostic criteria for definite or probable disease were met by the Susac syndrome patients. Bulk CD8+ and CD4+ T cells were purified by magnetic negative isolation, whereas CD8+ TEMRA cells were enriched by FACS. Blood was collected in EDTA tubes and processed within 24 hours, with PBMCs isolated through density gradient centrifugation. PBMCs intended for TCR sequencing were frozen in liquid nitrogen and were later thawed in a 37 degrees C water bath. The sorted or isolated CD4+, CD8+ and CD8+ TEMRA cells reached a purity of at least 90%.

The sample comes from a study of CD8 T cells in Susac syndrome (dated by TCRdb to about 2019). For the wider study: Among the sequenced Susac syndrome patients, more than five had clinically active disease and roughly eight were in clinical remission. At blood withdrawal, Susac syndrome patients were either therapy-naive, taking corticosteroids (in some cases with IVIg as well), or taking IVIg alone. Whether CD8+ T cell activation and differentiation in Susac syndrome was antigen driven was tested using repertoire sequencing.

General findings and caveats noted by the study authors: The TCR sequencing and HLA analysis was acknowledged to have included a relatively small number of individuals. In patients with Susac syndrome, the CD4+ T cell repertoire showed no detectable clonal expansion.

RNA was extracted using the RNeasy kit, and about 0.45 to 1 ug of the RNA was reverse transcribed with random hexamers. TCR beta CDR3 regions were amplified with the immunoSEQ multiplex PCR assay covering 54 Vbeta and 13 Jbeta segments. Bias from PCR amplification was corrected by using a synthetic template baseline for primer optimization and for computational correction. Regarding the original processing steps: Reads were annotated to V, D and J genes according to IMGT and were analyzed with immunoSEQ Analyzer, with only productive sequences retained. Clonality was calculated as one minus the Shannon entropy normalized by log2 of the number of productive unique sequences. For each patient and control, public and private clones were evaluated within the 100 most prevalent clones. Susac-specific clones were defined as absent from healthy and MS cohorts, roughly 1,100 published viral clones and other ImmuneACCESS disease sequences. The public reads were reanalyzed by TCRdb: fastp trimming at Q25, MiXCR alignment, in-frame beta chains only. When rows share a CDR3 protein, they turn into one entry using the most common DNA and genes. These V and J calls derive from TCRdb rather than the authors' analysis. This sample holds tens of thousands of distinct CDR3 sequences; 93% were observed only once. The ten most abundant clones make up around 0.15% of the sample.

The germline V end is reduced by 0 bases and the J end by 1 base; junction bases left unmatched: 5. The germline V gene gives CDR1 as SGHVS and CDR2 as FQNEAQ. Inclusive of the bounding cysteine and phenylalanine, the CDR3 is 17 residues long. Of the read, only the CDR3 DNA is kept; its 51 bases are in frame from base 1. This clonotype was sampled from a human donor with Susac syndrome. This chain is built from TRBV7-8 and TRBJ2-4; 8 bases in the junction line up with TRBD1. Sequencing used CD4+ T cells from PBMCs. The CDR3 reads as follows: CASSLARTGRAKNIQYF. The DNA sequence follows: TGTGCCAGCAGCTTAGCAAGGACAGGGCGGGCCAAAAACATTCAGTACTTC.